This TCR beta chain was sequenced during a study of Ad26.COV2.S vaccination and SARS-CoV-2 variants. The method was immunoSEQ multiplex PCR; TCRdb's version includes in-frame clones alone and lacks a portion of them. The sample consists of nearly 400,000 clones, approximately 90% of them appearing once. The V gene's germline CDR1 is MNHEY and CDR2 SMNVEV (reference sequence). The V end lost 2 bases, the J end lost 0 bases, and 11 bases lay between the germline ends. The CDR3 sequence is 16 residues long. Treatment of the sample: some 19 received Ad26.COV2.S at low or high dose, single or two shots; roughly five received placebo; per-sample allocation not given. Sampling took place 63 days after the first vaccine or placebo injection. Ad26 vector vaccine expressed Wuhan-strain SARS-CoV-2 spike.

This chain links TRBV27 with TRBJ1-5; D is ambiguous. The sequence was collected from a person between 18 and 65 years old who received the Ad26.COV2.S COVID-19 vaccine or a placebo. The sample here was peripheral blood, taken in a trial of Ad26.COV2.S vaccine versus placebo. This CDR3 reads CASSLIGPYSNQPQHF. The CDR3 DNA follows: TGTGCCAGCAGTTTAATAGGGCCTTATAGCAATCAGCCCCAGCATTTT.